One sample yielded the 27 T cell receptor beta chains listed below, sequenced in a study of CD8 T cells in ankylosing spondylitis. General study findings and limits: A motif in TCR beta, a set of about 8 highly homologous variants, appeared characteristic of ankylosing spondylitis blood.

Their specific antigens are unknown. Via MiXCR, TCRdb re-called the 5' RACE reads, giving one row per CDR3 protein. The table shows about 440,000 distinct CDR3 sequences, with more than 15% occurring only once. Material for sequencing was blood, either unsorted or a sorted T cell fraction (not recorded which). The receptor source for this set is a male donor with ankylosing spondylitis.

The V and J genes are TRBV3-1 and TRBJ2-1; no definite D call. CDR1 is LGHDT and CDR2 is YNNKEL in the germline V gene (reference sequence). CDR3 length equals 14 residues. V lost 1 base and J 7 bases, leaving 11 bases between the germline ends. The CDR3 reads CASSQGAGLNEQFF. Here the CDR3 DNA reads TGTGCCAGCAGCCAAGGGGCTGGTTTAAATGAGCAGTTCTTC.

The CDR3 here is CASRGWGMSGEQFF. Here the CDR3 DNA reads TGTGCCAGCCGTGGTTGGGGTATGTCAGGTGAGCAGTTCTTC. This chain uses TRBV5-6 with TRBJ2-1; D ambiguous. This CDR3 is built from 14 residues. Germline CDR1 is SGHDT and CDR2 is YYEEEE. V was cut by 7 bases and J by 9 bases, with 20 bases left in between.

V is TRBV20-1 and J is TRBJ2-1; 15 nucleotides line up with TRBD2. The CDR3 sequence is 19 residues long. Germline CDR1 reads DFQATT; CDR2 reads SNEGSKA (reference sequence). Unmatched junction bases numbered 9, after V lost 1 base and J lost 2 bases. The CDR3 region is CSARVLKGLAGGAYNEQFF. In nucleotides, the CDR3 is TGCAGTGCTAGAGTTCTTAAGGGACTAGCGGGGGGTGCCTACAATGAGCAGTTCTTC.

This clonotype was seen ten or more times. The V call is TRBV12-3 or TRBV12-4, the J call TRBJ2-1; 10 nucleotides agree with TRBD2. Trimming cost V 5 bases and J 5 bases; bases outside gene matches: 6. The CDR3 contains 15 residues. CDR3 sequence (DNA): TGTGCCAGCAGTCTCAGGACTAGCGGTAACAATGAGCAGTTCTTC. It codes for CASSLRTSGNNEQFF.

This sequence joins TRBV6-1 and TRBJ2-4; the match to TRBD2 covers 10 bases. V lost 6 bases, J lost 9 bases, and 5 bases stayed unmatched. This CDR3 region has 13 residues. CDR1 is MNHNS, CDR2 SASEGT, per germline. CDR3: CASSRAGGSIQYF. CDR3 coding DNA: TGTGCCAGCAGCAGAGCGGGAGGGAGCATTCAGTACTTC.

V is TRBV20-1 and J is TRBJ1-5; D ambiguous. CDR3 size: 13 residues. The germline gives CDR1 DFQATT, CDR2 SNEGSKA (reference sequence). The V end was cut by 3 bases, the J end by 0 bases, with 6 bases between. Here the CDR3 reads CSARGLSNQPQHF. DNA for the CDR3: TGCAGTGCTAGGGGCCTTAGCAATCAGCCCCAGCATTTT.

This chain connects TRBV5-6 to TRBJ2-5; D is tentatively TRBD1 or TRBD2 (6 bases each). This CDR3 is 16 amino acids long. The germline CDR1 and CDR2 sequences are SGHDT and YYEEEE. Trimming removed 0 bases from V and 4 bases from J, with 16 bases in between. The DNA for the CDR3 is TGTGCCAGCAGCTTGGGGGCTTCGAAGGGGGGAGAGACCCAGTACTTC. Translated: CASSLGASKGGETQYF.

This clonotype was recorded many times. The chain is built from TRBV7-8 and TRBJ1-3; 8 bases align to TRBD1. The CDR3 extends over 16 amino acids. Per germline, CDR1 SGHVS and CDR2 FQNEAQ. The J segment lost 0 bases and the V segment lost 5 bases, leaving 6 bases of the junction unmatched. CDR3 protein: CASSPTGVLSGNTIYF. In DNA, the CDR3 is TGTGCCAGCAGCCCGACAGGGGTCCTCTCTGGAAACACCATATATTTT.

The chain uses TRBV20-1 and TRBJ2-1; D is possibly TRBD2 (6 bases). Trimming pared 0 bases from V and 5 bases from J, leaving 11 bases between. CDR1 DFQATT and CDR2 SNEGSKA come from the germline V gene (reference sequence). This CDR3 has 14 amino acids. The CDR3 bases are TGCAGTGCTAGAGATGGTACTAGCCACAATGAGCAGTTCTTC. This gives the protein CSARDGTSHNEQFF.

The V call is TRBV11-1, the J call TRBJ2-5, with unresolved D. The germline gives CDR1 SGHAT, CDR2 FQDESV (reference sequence). The CDR3 has 15 amino acids. V lost 2 bases to trimming and J lost 2 bases, with 12 bases between them. The CDR3 loop reads CASSLSPGWQETQYF. The CDR3 DNA reads TGTGCCAGCAGCTTAAGCCCGGGTTGGCAAGAGACCCAGTACTTC. The entire variable domain, with the rest obtained from reference TRBV11-1 and TRBJ2-5, is as follows: EAEVAQSPRYKITEKSQAVAFWCDPISGHATLYWYRQILGQGPELLVQFQDESVVDDSQLPKDRFSAERLKGVDSTLKIQPAELGDSAMYLCASSLSPGWQETQYFGPGTRLLVL.

The genes are TRBV21-1 and TRBJ2-3; TRBD2, the table's D call, lacks a check against the DNA. TRBV21-1 is listed as a pseudogene. This CDR3 has 16 residues. The CDR3, as DNA: TGTGCCAGCACACGGACTAGCCCCGGGGGGTCAGATACGCAGTATTTT. This translates into CASTRTSPGGSDTQYF.

J is TRBJ2-7 and V is TRBV5-1; TRBD1 is a possible D gene (6 bases). The CDR3 contains 14 residues. The V gene's germline CDR1 is SGHRS and CDR2 YFSETQ. V was cut by 0 bases and J by 6 bases, with 13 bases left in between. In DNA, the CDR3 is TGCGCCAGCAGCTTGGAGGGGGTCTCCCGCGAGCAGTACTTC. The encoded protein is CASSLEGVSREQYF.

This clonotype was counted many times. The CDR3 loop reads CATSLSGLAGAYEQYF. In DNA form, the CDR3 reads TGTGCCACCTCACTCTCGGGGCTAGCGGGAGCCTACGAGCAGTACTTC. The rearrangement uses TRBV6-2 or TRBV6-3 and TRBJ2-7; 10 nucleotides match TRBD2. Germline CDR1 is MNHEY and CDR2 is SVGEGT. The CDR3 contains 16 residues. V lost 10 bases to trimming and J lost 2 bases; unmatched junction nucleotides: 14.

There are many counts of this clonotype. The DNA of the CDR3 is TGCGCCAGCAGCCCGGCAACTTGGGGTGAGCAGTACTTC. Translated, it gives CASSPATWGEQYF. The chain couples TRBV5-1 to TRBJ2-7; no firm D call. CDR3 length: 13 amino acids. The V end lost 4 bases, the J end lost 7 bases, and 15 bases lay between the germline ends. The germline V gene has CDR1 SGHRS and CDR2 YFSETQ.

This clonotype has just a few counts. V gene TRBV2 combines with J gene TRBJ1-2; D uncertain. Trimming removed 4 bases at V and 5 bases at J, with 14 bases between. Germline V gene lookup returns CDR1 SNHLY and CDR2 FYNNEI. The CDR3 is 14 amino acids. The CDR3 sequence is CASSVGRGNYGYTF. The DNA for the CDR3 is TGTGCCAGCAGTGTTGGGCGGGGTAATTATGGCTACACCTTC.

V is TRBV20-1 and J is TRBJ2-3; maybe TRBD2 (6 bases). Trimming left V 5 bases short and J 9 bases short, with 21 bases between. Germline CDR1 is DFQATT and CDR2 is SNEGSKA (reference sequence). The CDR3 totals 14 residues. The CDR3 nucleotides read TGCAGTGCTCCCGGGACTCGATCCAGGGAGACGCAGTATTTT. It specifies CSAPGTRSRETQYF.

This chain connects TRBV10-3 to TRBJ1-2, with a possible D match to TRBD1 (5 bases). The length of the CDR3 is 14 residues. In germline, CDR1 is ENHRY, CDR2 SYGVKD. V was pared by 1 base and J by 4 bases, with 10 bases between. The CDR3 DNA is TGTGCCATCAGTGAGTGGCAGGGTGGCTATGGCTACACCTTC. It translates to CAISEWQGGYGYTF.

The chain has TRBV11-1 and TRBJ1-1; the D gene is possibly TRBD1 (5 bases). This CDR3 comprises 14 residues. CDR1 and CDR2 (germline): SGHAT, FQDESV (reference sequence). V was clipped by 3 bases and J by 1 base, with 9 bases between them. The CDR3 protein is CASSLGLTNTEAFF. Written as DNA, the CDR3 is TGTGCCAGCAGCTTGGGACTAACGAACACTGAAGCTTTCTTT.

This chain links TRBV12-3 or TRBV12-4 with TRBJ1-1, with D maybe TRBD1 (6 bases). Deletions cut 1 base from V and 4 bases from J, with 25 bases between. This CDR3 is 19 amino acids long. The CDR3 nucleotides read TGTGCCAGCAGTTTAGGGCGCGGGGCGGGGGGCCCCCGTGCCACTGAAGCTTTCTTT. This sequence encodes CASSLGRGAGGPRATEAFF.

This chain links TRBV20-1 with TRBJ2-5; 8 bases fit TRBD2. The CDR3 runs 16 residues. CDR1 and CDR2 from the germline V gene are DFQATT and SNEGSKA (reference sequence). After removal of 0 bases from V and 2 bases from J, the junction contained 8 bases not matched to a gene. CDR3 protein: CSARDRGGGSQETQYF. In DNA form, the CDR3 reads TGCAGTGCTAGAGATAGGGGCGGGGGGTCACAAGAGACCCAGTACTTC.

This clonotype has a handful of counts. V usage is TRBV7-3 and J usage is TRBJ2-3; D gene unclear. The ends were cut back, 1 base at V and 1 base at J, with 6 bases in the middle. In germline, CDR1 is SGHTA, CDR2 FQGTGA. This CDR3 is 14 amino acids long. CDR3 residues: CASSLMGGTDTQYF. The CDR3, as DNA: TGTGCCAGCAGCTTAATGGGCGGCACAGATACGCAGTATTTT.

This CDR3 is CAISVGSGATEAFF. DNA for the CDR3: TGTGCCATCAGTGTTGGCAGCGGAGCCACTGAAGCTTTCTTT. V is TRBV10-3 and J is TRBJ1-1; D gene ambiguous. Germline CDR1 is ENHRY and CDR2 is SYGVKD. The CDR3 extends over 14 amino acids. V dropped 4 bases and J dropped 4 bases, with 13 bases sitting between them.

This chain links TRBV20-1 with TRBJ1-4; the D is unclear. Germline values: CDR1 DFQATT, CDR2 SNEGSKA (reference sequence). The CDR3 sequence is 13 residues long. Trimming took 2 bases from V and 5 from J, leaving 9 bases between them. As DNA, the CDR3 is TGCAGTGCTAGACAGAATTTGAATGAAAAACTGTTTTTT. Protein sequence: CSARQNLNEKLFF.

This clonotype appeared many times. The chain links TRBV12-3 or TRBV12-4 to TRBJ2-1; D is uncertain. The CDR3 contains 15 residues. Deletions cut 6 bases from V and 2 bases from J, with 14 bases between. The CDR3 DNA follows: TGTGCCAGCAGCGACCGACTTAAAGCCTACAATGAGCAGTTCTTC. It encodes CASSDRLKAYNEQFF.

This chain links TRBV5-1 with TRBJ2-1; the match to TRBD1 covers 9 bases. CDR3 length: 15 amino acids. Per the germline V gene, CDR1 is SGHRS and CDR2 is YFSETQ. J lost 6 bases, V lost 1 base, and 5 bases had no gene match. CDR3 protein: CASSLSGQGPNEQFF. CDR3 nucleotide sequence: TGCGCCAGCAGCTTGTCGGGACAGGGCCCCAATGAGCAGTTCTTC.

There are a few counts of this clonotype. The rearrangement links TRBV6-1 to TRBJ2-7, with no clear D. Germline lookup yields CDR1 MNHNS and CDR2 SASEGT. The CDR3 totals 14 residues. Trimming stripped 6 bases from V and 3 bases from J, with 15 bases between. The CDR3 DNA reads TGTGCCAGCAGCGTCGAGAGAGTGGGCTACGAGCAGTACTTC. It yields the protein CASSVERVGYEQYF.

Only a few counts were recorded for this clonotype. The chain links TRBV7-9 to TRBJ1-3, with 9 bases matching TRBD1. This CDR3 is 15 amino acids long. CDR1 SEHNR and CDR2 FQNEAQ come from the germline V gene (reference sequence). Unmatched junction bases numbered 7, after V lost 6 bases and J lost 4 bases. CDR3 nucleotide sequence: TGTGCCAGCAGACCGGGACAGGGCTCCGGAAACACCATATATTTT. This translates into CASRPGQGSGNTIYF.